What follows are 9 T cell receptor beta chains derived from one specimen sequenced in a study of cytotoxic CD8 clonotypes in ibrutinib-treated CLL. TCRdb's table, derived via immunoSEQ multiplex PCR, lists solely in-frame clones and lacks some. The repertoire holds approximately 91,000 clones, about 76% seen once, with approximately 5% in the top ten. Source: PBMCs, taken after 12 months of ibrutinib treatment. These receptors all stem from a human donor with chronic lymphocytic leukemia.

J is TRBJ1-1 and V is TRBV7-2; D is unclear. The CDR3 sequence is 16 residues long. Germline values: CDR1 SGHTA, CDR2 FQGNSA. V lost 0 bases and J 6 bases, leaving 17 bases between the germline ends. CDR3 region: CASSLAPGMRASEAFF. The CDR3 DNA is TGTGCCAGCAGCTTAGCGCCCGGGATGCGGGCATCTGAAGCTTTCTTT.

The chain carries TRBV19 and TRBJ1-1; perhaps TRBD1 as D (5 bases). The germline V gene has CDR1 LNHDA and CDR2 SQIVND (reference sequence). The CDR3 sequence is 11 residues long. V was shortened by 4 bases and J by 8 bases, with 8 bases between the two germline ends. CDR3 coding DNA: TGTGCCAGTAGTAGAGGGACCGAAGCTTTCTTT. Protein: CASSRGTEAFF.

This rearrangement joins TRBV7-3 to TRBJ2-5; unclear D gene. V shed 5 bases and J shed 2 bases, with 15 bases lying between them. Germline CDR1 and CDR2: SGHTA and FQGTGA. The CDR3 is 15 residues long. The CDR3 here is CASSLDSIGQETQYF. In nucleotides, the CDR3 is TGTGCCAGCAGCCTGGATAGTATCGGACAAGAGACCCAGTACTTC.

The CDR3 region is CASSPGLALEQFF. The CDR3 DNA is TGTGCCAGCAGCCCGGGACTAGCGCTTGAGCAGTTCTTC. The rearrangement links TRBV5-6 to TRBJ2-1, with 10 nucleotides matching TRBD2. There are 13 residues in the CDR3. Germline values: CDR1 SGHDT, CDR2 YYEEEE. V trimming: 4 bases; J trimming: 9 bases; junction bases outside the gene matches: 4.

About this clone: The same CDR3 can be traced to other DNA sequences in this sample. The CDR3 bases are TGCGCCAGCAGCCCTTCCGGGGGGCCCCCCGGGGAGCTGTTTTTT. This codes for CASSPSGGPPGELFF. This sequence joins TRBV5-1 and TRBJ2-2, with D tentatively TRBD2 (7 bases). This CDR3 has 15 residues. V was trimmed by 4 bases and J by 6 bases, leaving 16 bases between them. Germline CDR1 reads SGHRS; CDR2 reads YFSETQ.

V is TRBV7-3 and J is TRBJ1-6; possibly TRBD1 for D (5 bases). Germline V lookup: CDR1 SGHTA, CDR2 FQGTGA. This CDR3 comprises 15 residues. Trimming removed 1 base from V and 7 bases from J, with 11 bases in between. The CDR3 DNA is TGTGCCAGCAGCTTAAGGGGGACGTGGAATTCACCCCTCCACTTT. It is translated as CASSLRGTWNSPLHF.

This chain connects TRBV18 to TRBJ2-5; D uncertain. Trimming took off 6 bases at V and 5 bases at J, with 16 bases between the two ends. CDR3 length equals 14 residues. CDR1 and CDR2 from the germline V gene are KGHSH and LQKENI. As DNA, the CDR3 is TGTGCCAGCTCGGGTTCCCTATCCGTGGAGACCCAGTACTTC. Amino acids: CASSGSLSVETQYF.

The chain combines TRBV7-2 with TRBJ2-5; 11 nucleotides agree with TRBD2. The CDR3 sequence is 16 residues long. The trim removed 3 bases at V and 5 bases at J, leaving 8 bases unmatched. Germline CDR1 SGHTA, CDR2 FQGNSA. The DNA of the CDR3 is TGTGCCAGCAGCTTTGTCTTAGCGGGGGGGCGGGAGACCCAGTACTTC. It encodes CASSFVLAGGRETQYF.

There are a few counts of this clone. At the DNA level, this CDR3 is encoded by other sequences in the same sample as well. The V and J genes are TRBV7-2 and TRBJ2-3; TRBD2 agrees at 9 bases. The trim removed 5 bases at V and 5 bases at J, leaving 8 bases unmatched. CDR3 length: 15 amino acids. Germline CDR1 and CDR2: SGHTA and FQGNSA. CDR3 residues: CASSPGLAGGDTQYF. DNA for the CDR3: TGTGCCAGCAGCCCGGGACTAGCAGGAGGAGATACGCAGTATTTT.